This TCR beta chain was obtained from a study of post-analysis software for immune sequencing data. Findings and caveats of the study: Included in a set of roughly five TRBV segments more frequent in patients than controls were TRBV5-6, TRBV5-1 and TRBV20-1.

Between the trimmed V and J ends, which lost 0 bases and 1 base, there was a span of 10 bases. Germline V lookup: CDR1 MNHEY, CDR2 SVGAGI. The CDR3 contains 16 residues. Libraries were made from TCR beta cDNA, and they carried unique molecular identifiers. TCRdb analysed the PCR reads with MiXCR anew, one entry per CDR3 protein. Seen here are about 260,000 distinct CDR3 sequences, roughly a third observed once, and the top ten hold under 5%. There are many counts of this clonotype. The antigen remains unidentified. The specimen sequenced was blood. This receptor was taken from a girl aged 10 to 17 with multiple sclerosis. This chain connects TRBV6-5 to TRBJ1-5; D might be TRBD1 (5 bases). The CDR3 DNA reads TGTGCCAGCAGTTACTCCGGCAGGGAGAGCAATCAGCCCCAGCATTTT. Amino acids: CASSYSGRESNQPQHF.